The 9 T cell receptor beta chains below come from one sample, sequenced in a study of T cell responses to AZD1222 COVID-19 vaccine. Repertoires were generated with immunoSEQ multiplex PCR, while TCRdb's copy carries only in-frame clones and drops some. The table lists roughly 130,000 clones, over 85% of them singletons. This sample comprised peripheral blood, obtained on day 0 of AZD1222 vaccination. These receptors came from an adult in good health.

The chain links TRBV30 to TRBJ1-1; unclear D gene. The length of the CDR3 is 10 residues. Germline CDR1 and CDR2: GTSNPN and SVGIG (reference sequence). V gave up 5 bases and J gave up 9 bases, with 10 bases separating them. The CDR3 protein is CAWGGVKAFF. Written as DNA, the CDR3 is TGTGCCTGGGGCGGGGTAAAAGCTTTCTTT.

The genes are TRBV4-3 and TRBJ2-1; D may be TRBD1 (6 bases). This CDR3 region has 15 residues. Germline V gene data show CDR1 as LGHNA and CDR2 as YSLEER. V gave up 1 base and J gave up 10 bases, with 17 bases separating them. This CDR3 reads CASSQVLQGRGEQFF. CDR3 nucleotides: TGCGCCAGCAGCCAAGTGCTGCAGGGAAGGGGGGAGCAGTTCTTC.

The rearrangement joins TRBV28 to TRBJ2-1; TRBD2 matches 7 bases. The V gene end was trimmed by 6 bases and the J gene end by 9 bases; junction bases not matched to a gene: 11. CDR1 and CDR2 (germline): MDHEN, SYDVKM. This CDR3 has 14 residues. CDR3 loop: CASREGLVLGEQFF. CDR3 coding DNA: TGTGCCAGCAGGGAAGGACTAGTGCTTGGTGAGCAGTTCTTC.

This chain connects TRBV7-9 to TRBJ1-2; possibly TRBD1 for D (5 bases). The germline gives CDR1 SEHNR, CDR2 FQNEAQ (reference sequence). V lost 6 bases and J 5 bases, leaving 16 bases between the germline ends. The CDR3 runs 14 residues. The CDR3 DNA reads as TGTGCCAGCAGACCCGGCGGGACCGCTTATGGCTACACCTTC. It specifies CASRPGGTAYGYTF.

The chain employs TRBV28 and TRBJ2-3; a possible D gene is TRBD2 (6 bases). CDR1 and CDR2 from the germline V gene are MDHEN and SYDVKM. The CDR3 loop spans 15 amino acids. With 6 bases removed from V and 0 bases from J, the gap between germline ends came to 13 bases. The CDR3 DNA reads TGTGCCAGCAGCCGGGGCGGGACTAGCACAGATACGCAGTATTTT. It yields the protein CASSRGGTSTDTQYF.

The chain recombines TRBV6-2 or TRBV6-3 with TRBJ1-4, with D possibly being TRBD1 (5 bases). Per the germline V gene, CDR1 is MNHEY and CDR2 is SVGEGT. CDR3 length: 18 residues. Deletions cut 2 bases from V and 0 bases from J, with 16 bases between. For the CDR3, the DNA is TGTGCCAGCAGTTACAGCTCCGGGACGTATGCAACTAATGAAAAACTGTTTTTT. It is translated as CASSYSSGTYATNEKLFF.

V usage is TRBV5-4 and J usage is TRBJ2-1; the match to TRBD2 covers 7 bases. Germline loops: CDR1 SGHNT, CDR2 YYREEE (reference sequence). Unmatched junction bases numbered 4, after V lost 0 bases and J lost 4 bases. The CDR3 is 15 residues long. Written as DNA, the CDR3 is TGTGCCAGCAGCTTGGGTGCGGGGGATTACAATGAGCAGTTCTTC. Amino acid sequence: CASSLGAGDYNEQFF.

The chain is built from TRBV27 and TRBJ1-2; no clear D gene. V lost 6 bases and J lost 5, with 13 bases in between. Germline values: CDR1 MNHEY, CDR2 SMNVEV (reference sequence). The CDR3 has 13 residues. The chain's CDR3 is CASSPPAGYGYTF. CDR3 nucleotide sequence: TGTGCCAGCAGCCCCCCGGCAGGATATGGCTACACCTTC.

This chain connects TRBV25-1 to TRBJ2-1; 12 positions agree with TRBD2. Losses at the gene ends were 3 bases for V and 7 bases for J; bases not matched to a gene: 13. The length of the CDR3 is 18 residues. Germline V lookup: CDR1 MGHDK, CDR2 SYGVNS. The CDR3: CASSEEASGRANGNEQFF. The CDR3 DNA reads as TGTGCCAGCAGTGAGGAAGCTAGCGGGAGGGCCAATGGTAATGAGCAGTTCTTC.